Listed here is a single T cell receptor (beta chain). The antigen is not known. Mixed chimerism was transient after nonmyeloablative marrow transplants from related graft donors. Unstimulated regulatory T cells (CD4+CD25+CD127-), CD4+CD25- non-regulatory cells, CD4 and CD8 cells were FACS-sorted from thawed PBMCs. This entry comes from a study of Tregs in tolerant kidney transplant recipients. Study-wide results and limits: Validation in larger populations is needed because few patients were studied.

Profiling relied on immunoSEQ multiplex PCR, and the TCRdb table lists in-frame clones only, not all of them. The table lists over 70,000 clones, around nine tenths of them singletons. Trimming removed 6 bases from V and 0 bases from J, with 11 bases in between. Germline CDR1 reads LNHDA; CDR2 reads SQIVND (reference sequence). The CDR3 sequence is 15 residues long. The sequence was obtained from a human patient who received a combined kidney and bone marrow transplant. Part of the T cell pool may stem from the graft donor. The chain uses TRBV19 and TRBJ1-4; weak D call: TRBD1 (5 bases). The specimen was CD4+ T cells from blood (PBMCs), collected 24 months after the transplant. CDR3 in DNA: TGTGCCAGTAGACCCCGGGGGGCAACTAATGAAAAACTGTTTTTT. It yields the protein CASRPRGATNEKLFF.